The clone carrying this T cell receptor (beta chain) was counted between two and nine times. The data derive from a study of technical replicates of blood from a handful of donors. Germline CDR1 KGHSH, CDR2 LQKENI. V was clipped by 3 bases and J by 0 bases; unmatched bases: 6. This CDR3 region has 17 residues. Data came from immunoSEQ multiplex PCR; TCRdb stores just in-frame clones and leaves some out. The table shows about 73,000 clones, with around 93% occurring only once. Sequenced: T cells isolated from PBMCs. The chain links TRBV18 to TRBJ2-2; 8 bases agree with TRBD1. This receptor was taken from a human donor in good health. CDR3 protein: CASSPYGTGANTGELFF. In DNA, the CDR3 is TGTGCCAGCTCACCGTATGGGACAGGCGCGAACACCGGGGAGCTGTTTTTT.